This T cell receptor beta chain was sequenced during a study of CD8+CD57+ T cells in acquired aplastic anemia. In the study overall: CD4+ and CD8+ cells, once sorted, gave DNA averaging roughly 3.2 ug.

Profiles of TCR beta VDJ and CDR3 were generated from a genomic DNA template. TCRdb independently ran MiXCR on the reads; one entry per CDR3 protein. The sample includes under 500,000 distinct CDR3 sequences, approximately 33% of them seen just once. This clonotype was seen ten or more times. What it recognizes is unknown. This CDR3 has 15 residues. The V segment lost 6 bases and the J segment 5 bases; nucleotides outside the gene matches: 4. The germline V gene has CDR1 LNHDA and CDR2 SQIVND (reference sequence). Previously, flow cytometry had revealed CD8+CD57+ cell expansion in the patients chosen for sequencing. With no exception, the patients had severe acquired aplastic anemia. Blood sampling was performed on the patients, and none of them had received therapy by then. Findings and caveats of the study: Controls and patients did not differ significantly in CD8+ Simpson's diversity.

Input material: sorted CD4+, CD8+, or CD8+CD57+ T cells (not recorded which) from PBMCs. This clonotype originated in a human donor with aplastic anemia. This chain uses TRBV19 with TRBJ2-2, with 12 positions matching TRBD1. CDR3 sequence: CASSGTGGFTGELFF. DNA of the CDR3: TGTGCCAGTAGCGGGACAGGGGGCTTTACCGGGGAGCTGTTTTTT.